This paragraph covers one T cell receptor (beta chain) sequence. The treatment here: roughly 18 received Ad26.COV2.S at low or high dose, single or two shots; roughly five received placebo; per-sample allocation not given. Material that was analyzed had been drawn on day 63 after the first vaccine or placebo injection. An Ad26 vector expressing Wuhan-strain SARS-CoV-2 spike served as the vaccine. There are 14 residues in the CDR3. Trimming pared 9 bases from V and 0 bases from J, leaving 14 bases between. The germline V gene has CDR1 ENHRY and CDR2 SYGVKD. This entry comes from a study of Ad26.COV2.S vaccination and SARS-CoV-2 variants. Study-wide context: Ad26.COV2.S given intramuscularly, once or twice 56 days apart.

Using immunoSEQ multiplex PCR, the repertoire was profiled, and TCRdb retains in-frame clones only, with some absent. The data show a few hundred thousand clones, roughly 90% seen once. This chain links TRBV10-3 with TRBJ1-2, with a tentative D call TRBD1 (5 bases). The sequence was collected from a person aged 18-60 years who received the Ad26.COV2.S COVID-19 vaccine or a placebo. The sample was peripheral blood, taken in a trial of Ad26.COV2.S vaccine versus placebo. CDR3 residues: CAISTTEPNYGYTF. The CDR3 DNA follows: TGTGCCATTTCTACGACAGAACCTAACTATGGCTACACCTTC.